These 22 T cell receptor beta chains were all obtained from the same sample, sequenced in a study of blood T cells in healthy people across ages (dated by TCRdb to 2014 to 2015). The library was built by means of 5' RACE. Sequenced on an Illumina HiSeq 2500. A second PCR of about 6 to 11 cycles was run with a J-beta primer mix and a sample-barcoded 5' primer. TCRdb's own reprocessing of the public reads used fastp at Q25 and MiXCR and kept productive beta chains. Records with the same CDR3 protein are collapsed into one entry carrying the most frequent genes and DNA. This sample lists roughly 720,000 distinct CDR3 sequences; approximately 53% were detected once. The ten largest clones capture about two fifths of the sample. The specimen was blood. The receptors here all came from a man older than 75 in good health.

The chain couples TRBV2 to TRBJ2-5; unclear D gene. The CDR3 contains 13 residues. The ends were cut back, 8 bases at V and 4 bases at J, with 14 bases in the middle. Germline V CDR1 and CDR2: SNHLY, FYNNEI. This CDR3 reads CASGTLWGETQYF. The CDR3, as DNA: TGTGCCAGCGGAACGCTTTGGGGAGAGACCCAGTACTTC.

V gene TRBV10-3 combines with J gene TRBJ2-3; D is ambiguous. Germline loops: CDR1 ENHRY, CDR2 SYGVKD. The CDR3 runs to 15 residues. V was pared by 3 bases and J by 1 base, with 11 bases between. The CDR3 loop is CAISDIGSGTDTQYF. As DNA, the CDR3 is TGTGCCATCAGTGATATTGGCTCTGGCACAGATACGCAGTATTTT.

This clonotype has a handful of counts. The CDR3 DNA sequence: TGCGCCAGCAGCTTGGATTACGGGACAGGGGTTTACGAGCAGTACTTC. As protein: CASSLDYGTGVYEQYF. This chain joins TRBV5-1 and TRBJ2-7; 10 bases agree with TRBD1. After removal of 0 bases from V and 4 bases from J, the junction contained 7 bases not matched to a gene. The CDR3 spans 16 residues. Germline V gene data show CDR1 as SGHRS and CDR2 as YFSETQ.

V is TRBV7-9 and J is TRBJ2-4, with D possibly being TRBD2 (5 bases). Trimming cost V 1 base and J 13 bases, with 20 bases left between them. The germline CDR1 and CDR2 sequences are SEHNR and FQNEAQ (reference sequence). This CDR3 has 15 residues. The CDR3 here is CASSLDVAPGWPQYF. The DNA of the CDR3 is TGTGCCAGCAGCTTAGATGTAGCGCCCGGTTGGCCCCAGTACTTC. The complete variable domain, with remaining parts taken from reference TRBV7-9 and TRBJ2-4, reads DTGVSQNPRHKITKRGQNVTFRCDPISEHNRLYWYRQTLGQGPEFLTYFQNEAQLEKSRLLSDRFSAERPKGSFSTLEIQRTEQGDSAMYLCASSLDVAPGWPQYFGAGTRLSVL.

V usage is TRBV27 and J usage is TRBJ1-5; maybe TRBD1 (5 bases). Germline-derived CDR1 and CDR2 are MNHEY and SMNVEV (reference sequence). The CDR3 spans 14 residues. V was clipped by 6 bases and J by 2 bases, with 11 bases between them. The CDR3 loop is CASRSGQRNQPQHF. As DNA, the CDR3 is TGTGCCAGCAGGTCTGGACAACGCAATCAGCCCCAGCATTTT.

V and J are TRBV18 and TRBJ2-5; possible D gene TRBD1, 7 bases. The V gene's germline CDR1 is KGHSH and CDR2 LQKENI. V lost 2 bases to trimming and J lost 2 bases, with 12 bases between them. CDR3 length: 15 amino acids. The CDR3 region has the DNA TGTGCCAGCTCACCAGACAGGGAGGAACAAGAGACCCAGTACTTC. It is translated as CASSPDREEQETQYF.

The sample holds a few counts of this clonotype. This chain links TRBV29-1 with TRBJ1-1, with 7 bases aligning to TRBD1. The CDR3 spans 12 residues. V shed 7 bases and J 0 bases; nucleotides not matched to a gene: 2. Looked up from germline, CDR1 is SQVTM and CDR2 is ANQGSEA. In nucleotides, the CDR3 is TGCAGCGCGGGACAGATGAACACTGAAGCTTTCTTT. Protein: CSAGQMNTEAFF.

This clonotype was picked up one time. The gene calls are TRBV27 and TRBJ2-3, with 9 positions matching TRBD2. The CDR3 has 17 amino acids. V was pared by 7 bases and J by 2 bases, with 13 bases of the junction left unmatched. From germline, CDR1 is MNHEY and CDR2 SMNVEV (reference sequence). Here the CDR3 DNA reads TGTGCCAGCACCAAATATCTTAGCGGGAGCCCCACAGATACGCAGTATTTT. Its translation: CASTKYLSGSPTDTQYF.

As for this clonotype: One end of the junction fails to match germline, which may point to a read error. The rearrangement joins TRBV7-9 to TRBJ2-1; D is undetermined. This CDR3 has 11 amino acids. Germline V gene sequence: CDR1 SEHNR, CDR2 FQNEAQ (reference sequence). The CDR3 here is CASSHYNKQFF. The CDR3 nucleotides read TGTGCCAGCAGTCATTACAATAAGCAGTTCTTC.

This clonotype was seen ten or more times. V usage is TRBV7-2 and J usage is TRBJ2-5, with unresolved D. The CDR3 contains 13 residues. Germline CDR1 and CDR2: SGHTA and FQGNSA. Trimming took 1 base from V and 3 from J, leaving 6 bases between them. The CDR3 is CASSLERKETQYF. DNA of the CDR3: TGTGCCAGCAGCTTAGAACGAAAAGAGACCCAGTACTTC.

The chain combines TRBV5-5 with TRBJ1-2; D is undetermined. V was pared by 8 bases and J by 3 bases, with 14 bases between. The germline V gene has CDR1 SGHKS and CDR2 YYEKEE (reference sequence). This CDR3 is 13 amino acids long. The CDR3 here is CASSVARDYGYTF. CDR3 nucleotides: TGTGCCAGTAGCGTGGCCAGAGACTATGGCTACACCTTC.

The chain couples TRBV11-2 to TRBJ2-6; no clear D gene. Germline V CDR1 and CDR2: SGHAT, FQNNGV. The CDR3 is 17 residues long. The V gene lost 0 bases and the J gene lost 2 bases, with 11 bases spanning the gap. CDR3 sequence reads: CASSLDLQATGANVLTF. The DNA for the CDR3 is TGTGCCAGCAGCTTAGATCTCCAGGCAACTGGGGCCAACGTCCTGACTTTC.

J is TRBJ2-3 and V is TRBV20-1; 13 nucleotides align to TRBD2. This CDR3 has 15 amino acids. Germline-derived CDR1 and CDR2 are DFQATT and SNEGSKA (reference sequence). With V trimmed by 4 bases and J by 14 bases, 15 bases remained unmatched. The CDR3, as DNA: TGCAGTGCTAAACTAGCGGGAGGGATTCGTAGATACGCGTATTTT. It codes for CSAKLAGGIRRYAYF.

Concerning this clonotype itself: A clone one base away is much larger, so this may be a read error. DNA for the CDR3: TGTGCCAGCAGTGGTTCGGGGAGCGGGGAGCCGTTTTTT. Translation gives CASSGSGSGEPFF. The chain links TRBV2 to TRBJ1-4; the D is unclear. The germline V gene has CDR1 SNHLY and CDR2 FYNNEI. This CDR3 is 13 amino acids long. The V end was cut by 4 bases, the J end by 16 bases, with 19 bases between.

This clonotype was found a few times. The chain employs TRBV10-3 and TRBJ2-7; D might be TRBD1 or TRBD2, each matching 6 bases. Germline V gene data show CDR1 as ENHRY and CDR2 as SYGVKD. The CDR3 loop spans 13 amino acids. Trimming took off 5 bases at V and 3 bases at J, with 11 bases between the two ends. The CDR3 loop reads CAISSAGHYEQYF. CDR3 nucleotide sequence: TGTGCCATCAGTTCCGCGGGACACTACGAGCAGTACTTC.

There are a few counts of this clonotype. Just one base apart from a much larger clone, this may be a read error. The CDR3 DNA sequence: TGCAGTGCTAGAGATATGAGAAGGGGTTTCAATGAGCAGTACTTC. It specifies CSARDMRRGFNEQYF. The V gene is TRBV20-1, the J gene TRBJ2-1; D possibly corresponds to TRBD1 (5 bases). TRBJ2-7 matches the DNA end more closely, so the J call is doubtful. The germline CDR1 and CDR2 sequences are DFQATT and SNEGSKA (reference sequence). This CDR3 has 15 amino acids.

This clonotype appeared a few times. V usage is TRBV27 and J usage is TRBJ2-7, with D possibly being TRBD2 (6 bases). The V gene lost 2 bases and the J gene lost 1 base, with 12 bases spanning the gap. The CDR3 consists of 15 residues. Per germline, CDR1 MNHEY and CDR2 SMNVEV (reference sequence). This CDR3 reads CASSLKGGWSYEQYF. The DNA of the CDR3 is TGTGCCAGCAGTTTAAAGGGAGGATGGTCCTACGAGCAGTACTTC.

The chain recombines TRBV20-1 with TRBJ2-7; TRBD2 matches at 12 bases. The trim removed 5 bases at V and 4 bases at J, leaving 15 bases unmatched. The CDR3 sequence is 17 residues long. The V gene's germline CDR1 is DFQATT and CDR2 SNEGSKA (reference sequence). The CDR3 is CSAELAGGGLKGYEQYF. The CDR3 nucleotides are TGCAGTGCTGAACTAGCGGGAGGAGGGTTAAAGGGGTACGAGCAGTACTTC.

The rearrangement joins TRBV20-1 to TRBJ2-7; a weak D match, TRBD1 (5 bases). The assigned J gene may be wrong: the sequence end matches TRBJ2-5 better. This CDR3 has 13 amino acids. Germline V gene sequence: CDR1 DFQATT, CDR2 SNEGSKA (reference sequence). CDR3 bases: TGCAGTGCTAGGCTCAGGGTGGCCGAGACCCAGTACTTC. Translating it yields CSARLRVAETQYF.

This clonotype appeared a few times. The chain recombines TRBV18 with TRBJ2-7; 7 nucleotides match TRBD1. The V gene end was trimmed by 3 bases and the J gene end by 5 bases; junction bases not matched to a gene: 13. This CDR3 region has 16 residues. CDR1 and CDR2 from the germline V gene are KGHSH and LQKENI. This CDR3 is CASSPTLGQGVHEQYF. The CDR3 region has the DNA TGTGCCAGCTCACCGACTCTTGGGCAGGGGGTTCACGAGCAGTACTTC.

This clonotype has only one observation. The V gene is TRBV6-1, the J gene TRBJ2-4, with TRBD2 matching over 14 bases. The germline V gene has CDR1 MNHNS and CDR2 SASEGT. The CDR3 runs 18 residues. V shed 6 bases and J 1 base; nucleotides not matched to a gene: 8. The CDR3 spells CASSQGLAGEGAKNIQYF. The DNA for the CDR3 is TGTGCCAGCAGCCAGGGACTAGCGGGAGAGGGGGCCAAAAACATTCAGTACTTC.

The rearrangement uses TRBV24-1 and TRBJ2-7; D perhaps matches TRBD2 (6 bases). The CDR3 spans 13 residues. Trimming left V 6 bases short and J 10 bases short, with 18 bases between. Germline CDR1 KGHDR, CDR2 SFDVKD. For the CDR3, the DNA is TGTGCCACCAGTCAAGACGGAGGGAGTACCCAGTACTTC. Protein sequence: CATSQDGGSTQYF.